This T cell receptor (beta chain) was captured by sequencing in a study of blood T cells in healthy people across ages (dated by TCRdb to the mid-2010s). For context, the study as a whole: Template switching captured roughly one uniquely barcoded TCR beta cDNA molecule per two T cells in model experiments. Age-related changes in TCR beta repertoire diversity were measured in the study by deep sequencing normalized with unique cDNA molecular identifiers. Donors were grouped into four age groups: young (average 16 years), middle-aged (over 35), aged (roughly 62) and long-lived (82). Two additional independent replicas of 1 million unique cDNA reads from the same blood draw were analyzed for two donors (one aged 18 to 29 and one aged 80 or older). General findings and caveats noted by the study authors: Estimates of total diversity based on one million sequenced T cells were considered lower bounds and underestimates. Observed TCR beta diversity per million T cells fell roughly linearly with age, and a significant reduction was already apparent by age around 40. Conclusive comparison of naive and antigen-experienced compartments was prevented by the profiling of bulk unsorted PBMCs. Donor CMV infection status was unknown, potentially confounding age-related changes in expanded clonotypes. Observed TCR beta diversity correlated strongly with the percentage of naive T cells measured by flow cytometry. The long-lived group showed more naive CD4+ T cells, fewer expanded clones and increased TCR diversity than the aged group, suggesting age selection.

The donors were under 40 Caucasian individuals from Russia, aged roughly 6 to 90 years, who were systemically healthy. Roughly 9.5 milliliters of peripheral blood were drawn from each donor into EDTA-treated Vacutainer tubes. Ficoll-Paque density-gradient centrifugation was used to isolate PBMCs, with at least 6 million per sample. Total RNA was extracted from PBMCs with Trizol reagent, with at least 6 micrograms obtained per sample. For every donor, an aliquot of PBMCs went through flow cytometry to measure the percentages of naive CD45RAhigh/CD27high T cells. The junction shows trimming of 5 bases on V and 4 bases on J, plus 8 bases between the germline ends. CDR1 and CDR2 were assigned from the germline V gene as SQVTM and ANQGSEA. The CDR3, from cysteine to phenylalanine, totals 12 residues. Of all the DNA, just the CDR3 is kept, 36 bases in frame from base 1. Library preparation employed 5' RACE. The reads were generated on an Illumina HiSeq 2500. The second PCR ran for about 7 to 11 cycles and used a J-beta primer mix along with a sample-barcoded 5' primer. Each TCR beta cDNA molecule received a unique molecular identifier from a template-switch 5' adaptor carrying 12 random nucleotides. Each sample yielded at least 2.5 million CDR3-containing paired-end reads. First-strand cDNA was synthesized from all RNA with the Mint cDNA synthesis kit, primed by a TRBC-specific oligonucleotide. Following uracil-DNA glycosylase treatment, a first 18-cycle PCR with universal primers M1SS and BC2_uni_R was performed on all cDNA. Per the source publication's procedure: For normalization, 1 million high-quality reads, each with a distinct molecular identifier, were randomly selected from each sample. Reads with shared molecular identifiers were discarded instead of being binned into consensus sequences. MiTCR, run with a Q25 quality threshold and the strictest error-elimination algorithm, handled CDR3 identification, clonotype clustering and error correction. A nonparametric unseen species model with Euler transformation was used to estimate a lower bound on total TCR beta diversity. TCRdb reprocessing: public reads trimmed at Q25 with fastp, clones called with MiXCR, in-frame beta chains kept. A single entry per CDR3 protein holds the most common genes and DNA from its merged rows. V and J calls and clone size were set by TCRdb, not the authors. Within this sample are some 940,000 distinct CDR3 sequences, with about 29% of them counted one time only. In total, the top ten clones hold roughly 10% of the sample.

As concerns this clonotype: Its specific antigen is unknown. No clone much larger than this one lies a single base away; base qualities are absent.

The sample was also reused in another study, on T cells of mothers and their children. The second source states: Nine systemically healthy Caucasian individuals served as donors, namely three mothers together with their six children. cDNA synthesis consumed the entire amount of extracted RNA, loaded at around 1.5 ug RNA in each 15 ul reaction. In the second PCR, the M1S primer introduced both the sample barcodes and 2-4 random nucleotides. Over 9.5 million TCR beta CDR3 reads were obtained for each mother, and 2.5 million to 3 million reads were obtained for each child. Thymic selection shapes the output of TCR recombination in a similar way in related and unrelated pairs, and inherited differences have a minor effect. Normalized repertoire overlap in related mother-child pairs was always slightly higher than in unrelated mother-child pairs, but the difference was never significant. Persistent microchimeric T cell clones were not detected, at a sensitivity of about 99 clones per million clonotypes. In the study, deep NGS was used to compare the TCR beta repertoires of mothers and children, and features distinguishing related mother-child pairs from unrelated individuals were sought. On average, the children were approximately 11 +/- 4 years old, while the mothers were 40 +/- 4 years old. Libraries were sequenced on Illumina HiSeq 2000 with 100+100 nt paired-end reads after adapter ligation with NEBNext reagents. Mother and child libraries were prepared a month apart and sequenced in separate runs to prevent cross-contamination. For each donor, between about 500,000 and 2,200,000 distinct TCR beta clonotypes were identified. Naive TCR beta clonotypes were estimated from low-frequency clonotypes matched to each donor's FACS-determined naive share, without sorting.

The receptor's source is a woman aged 40 to 50 in good health. The sample comprised blood. This sequence uses TRBV29-1 and TRBJ2-2; the D gene remains uncertain. The CDR3 region has the sequence CSVLVSTGELFF. The nucleotide sequence is TGCAGCGTTTTGGTCTCCACCGGGGAGCTGTTTTTT.